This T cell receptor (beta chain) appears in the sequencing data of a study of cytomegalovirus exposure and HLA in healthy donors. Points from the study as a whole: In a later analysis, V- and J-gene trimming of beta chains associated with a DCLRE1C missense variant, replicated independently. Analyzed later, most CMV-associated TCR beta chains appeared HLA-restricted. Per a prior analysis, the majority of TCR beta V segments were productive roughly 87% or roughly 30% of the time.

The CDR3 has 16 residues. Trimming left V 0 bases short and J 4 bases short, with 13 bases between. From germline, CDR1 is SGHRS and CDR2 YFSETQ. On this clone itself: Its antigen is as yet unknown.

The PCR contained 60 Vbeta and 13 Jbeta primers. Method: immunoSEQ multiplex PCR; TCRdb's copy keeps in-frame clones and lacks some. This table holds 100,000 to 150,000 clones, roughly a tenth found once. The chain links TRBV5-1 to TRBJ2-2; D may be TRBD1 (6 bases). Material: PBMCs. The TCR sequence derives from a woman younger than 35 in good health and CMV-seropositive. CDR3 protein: CASSLEQGVGTGELFF. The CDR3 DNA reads TGCGCCAGCAGCTTGGAACAGGGAGTGGGCACCGGGGAGCTGTTTTTT.